This TCR beta chain was recorded in a study of human T cells and chemical hapten exposure (dated by TCRdb to the early 2020s). Regarding the study in general: For sensitization, 2% DPC in acetone was applied to a 2 cm by 2 cm area of upper inner arm skin. Throughout the study period of 20 to 25 weeks, patients also received therapeutic DPC doses to the scalp every week. Patch testing on the upper back used Finn chambers containing 0.01% DPC, with scoring done after 6 days according to International Contact Dermatitis Research Group standards. Alopecia areata with under or over 50% scalp involvement, alopecia totalis and alopecia universalis were represented in the patient cohort, which was mostly female. The libraries were sequenced as a pool, and the TCR yield per sample differed mostly because of small variations in library volumes within the pool. This study followed changes in the peripheral blood TCR repertoire in vivo during primary and secondary sensitization of alopecia patients to the hapten diphenylcyclopropenone (DPC). Blood was sampled from patients pre-sensitization (week 0) and at 2, 6 and about 24 weeks after DPC sensitization. For TCR sequencing, blood came from about 28 alopecia patients at anywhere from one to four time points (pre-sensitization, 2, 6 and 24 weeks).

V is clipped by 1 base and J by 5 bases, and the sequence between their germline boundaries is 11 bases long. The CDR3 covers 14 residues, taking in both the cysteine and the phenylalanine. Only the CDR3 DNA stays, 42 bases, in frame from base 1. CDR1 SGHAT and CDR2 FQNNGV were looked up in the germline V gene. As to this clonotype: This clone's antigen is unknown. No base quality values were provided; no much bigger clone lies one nucleotide off.

Libraries were made using RACE. Sequencing used a NextSeq 500. Library preparation attached unique molecular identifiers to individual cDNA molecules for quantitative, reproducible TCR counting. Both TCR alpha and TCR beta chains were sequenced from each blood RNA sample. From the authors' description of their analysis: A median of approximately 100,000 TCRs per sample was observed, with a range of about 20,000 to 690,600. V, J and CDR3 annotation of the TCR reads was carried out using the Decombinator software suite. For PS versus PT1 abundance plots, all samples were subsampled to the same number of TCRs (28,000). Expanded TCRs were defined as absent before sensitization and observed at least eight times at the 2-week time point. The public reads were run again by TCRdb, first through fastp at Q25 and then through MiXCR, and only productive beta chains were kept. Records with the same CDR3 protein are collapsed into one entry carrying the most frequent genes and DNA. TCRdb's processing, not the study's, gives the V and J calls here. The sample table shows roughly 380,000 distinct CDR3 sequences, and about 6% are seen once. The top ten clonotypes cover about 5% of the sample.

Findings and caveats that apply to the study as a whole: After repeated subsampling, changes were observed in the strength of the expansion versus patch-test correlation and in the threshold at which the correlation became significant. Compared with pre-sensitization or healthy control sets, expanded TCRs formed significantly more large CDR3 similarity clusters, which is consistent with antigen-driven responses. All patients had alopecia, a presumed autoimmune disease, so their immune response might differ from that of healthy individuals. DPC sensitization did not change how many TCRs were above 1 in 1000 frequency, and no evidence was found of alterations in global repertoire structure. A positive correlation was found between the number of PT1 expanded TCRs and patch test score, with significance reached at thresholds 8, 16 and 32 but not 4.

Explained via the paper, the time point label denotes: patch test 2, 6 weeks after DPC sensitization. Reading the label with the study, this specimen's treatment or condition is: therapeutic diphenylcyclopropenone sensitization with weekly scalp DPC. Blood at each patch-test visit was drawn before the patch test was applied. Patients were considered eligible if aged 18 to 70, diagnosed with alopecia and deemed suitable for DPC therapy, and patients were excluded if pregnant. Total RNA was extracted from unfractionated whole blood collected in Tempus Blood RNA tubes. The chain uses TRBV11-2 and TRBJ1-2, with no D gene named confidently. Material: whole blood, obtained in connection with sensitization to the hapten diphenylcyclopropenone (DPC). The sequence derives from a woman between 18 and 29 years old with alopecia areata. Some clones in this sample may be carry-over from other donors' samples. The CDR3 protein: CASSLGRVPYGYTF. The DNA is TGTGCCAGCAGCTTAGGTCGGGTTCCTTATGGCTACACCTTC.